These 10 T cell receptor beta chains share one sample of origin, sequenced in a study of blood T cell repertoires in COVID-19. Measured with immunoSEQ multiplex PCR; TCRdb has only the in-frame clones, and not every one. This table has around 220,000 clones, 79% appearing once. The sequenced material came from peripheral blood. These receptors were obtained from a woman aged 40 to 49 with active or convalescent COVID-19.

The J gene is TRBJ2-1, the V gene TRBV5-1; 11 positions agree with TRBD1. There are 15 residues in the CDR3. Germline CDR1 reads SGHRS; CDR2 reads YFSETQ. Germline trimming cut 3 bases from V and 2 bases from J; bases unmatched to any gene: 1. CDR3 in DNA: TGCGCCAGCAGCTGGGGACAGGGGGCCTACAATGAGCAGTTCTTC. Translating it yields CASSWGQGAYNEQFF.

The chain carries TRBV7-9 and TRBJ2-5, with D unclear. CDR1 and CDR2 (germline): SEHNR, FQNEAQ (reference sequence). Trimming cost V 5 bases and J 3 bases, with 16 bases left between them. The CDR3 contains 15 residues. The CDR3 sequence is CASSTSQVKEETQYF. The CDR3 DNA sequence: TGTGCCAGCAGCACAAGCCAGGTCAAGGAAGAGACCCAGTACTTC.

This clone has just a few counts. The chain combines TRBV19 with TRBJ1-5, with TRBD1 matching over 11 bases. The V gene end was trimmed by 3 bases and the J gene end by 5 bases; junction bases not matched to a gene: 9. CDR3 length: 17 residues. Per the germline V gene, CDR1 is LNHDA and CDR2 is SQIVND (reference sequence). The CDR3 bases are TGTGCCAGTAGTATTAGGACAGGGGGCTGGGAAGATCAGCCCCAGCATTTT. Amino acids: CASSIRTGGWEDQPQHF.

V usage is TRBV13 and J usage is TRBJ2-7; TRBD2 aligns across 7 bases. Germline CDR1 is PRHDT and CDR2 is FYEKMQ (reference sequence). This CDR3 has 17 residues. Trimming took 5 bases from V and 4 from J; bases not matched to a gene: 17. CDR3 protein: CASSQRGPSGITYEQYF. The CDR3 bases are TGTGCCAGCAGCCAACGGGGTCCTAGCGGTATAACTTACGAGCAGTACTTC.

Note on this clone: This CDR3 is also generated by other DNA sequences in the sample. V gene TRBV11-2 combines with J gene TRBJ1-1; a weak D match, TRBD1 (5 bases). The CDR3 consists of 14 residues. V dropped 1 base and J dropped 3 bases, with 9 bases sitting between them. Germline CDR1 SGHAT, CDR2 FQNNGV. CDR3 in amino acids: CASSLAGGYTEAFF. CDR3 in DNA: TGTGCCAGCAGCTTAGCGGGGGGGTACACTGAAGCTTTCTTT.

This clone showed up just a few times. This chain's CDR3 is CASTSRLAYEQYF. The CDR3 coding sequence is TGTGCCAGCACTTCCCGACTGGCCTACGAGCAGTACTTC. The gene calls are TRBV6-6 and TRBJ2-7; D gene ambiguous. This CDR3 contains 13 residues. Trimming shortened V by 7 bases and J by 2 bases, and 12 bases separated the two germline ends. Germline V CDR1 and CDR2: MNHNY, SVGAGI (reference sequence).

J is TRBJ2-7 and V is TRBV6-4, with TRBD1 as a possible D gene (7 bases). V was shortened by 7 bases and J by 2 bases, with 18 bases between the two germline ends. CDR3 length equals 15 residues. Germline lookup yields CDR1 MRHNA and CDR2 SNTAGT. The CDR3, as DNA: TGTGCCAGCACCGACCCGGGCAGGGGGGCCTACGAGCAGTACTTC. As protein: CASTDPGRGAYEQYF.

This clone was picked up a small number of times. The chain joins TRBV7-9 to TRBJ1-2; D unresolved. Germline V CDR1 and CDR2: SEHNR, FQNEAQ (reference sequence). The V gene lost 2 bases and the J gene lost 5 bases, with 12 bases spanning the gap. The CDR3 has 14 residues. The CDR3 DNA reads as TGTGCCAGCAGCTTACTAGTCGGCCCATATGGCTACACCTTC. It specifies CASSLLVGPYGYTF.

This clone came up a few times. J is TRBJ1-6 and V is TRBV2; 8 bases are a match to TRBD1. The CDR3 is 13 residues long. The V and J ends lost 4 bases and 10 bases, in that order; junction bases with no gene match: 3. The V gene's germline CDR1 is SNHLY and CDR2 FYNNEI. For the CDR3, the DNA is TGTGCCAGCAGTGGCAGGGGGCAATCACCCCTCCACTTT. This gives the protein CASSGRGQSPLHF. Drawing the rest from reference TRBV2 and TRBJ1-6, the complete variable domain is EPEVTQTPSHQVTQMGQEVILRCVPISNHLYFYWYRQILGQKVEFLVSFYNNEISEKSEIFDDQFSVERPDGSNFTLKIRSTKLEDSAMYFCASSGRGQSPLHFGNGTRLTVT.

This clone was detected ten times or more. The CDR3 loop is CASSPGTTNTGELFF. The CDR3 bases are TGTGCCAGCAGCCCAGGGACTACCAACACCGGGGAGCTGTTTTTT. This chain uses TRBV2 with TRBJ2-2, with 7 bases lining up with TRBD2. The CDR3 spans 15 residues. V lost 6 bases, J lost 2 bases, and 6 bases stayed unmatched. Looked up from germline, CDR1 is SNHLY and CDR2 is FYNNEI.